The 24 T cell receptor beta chains below all came from one sample that was sequenced in a study of blood T cells in healthy people across ages. A second PCR, run for roughly 7 to 11 cycles, used a sample-barcoded 5' primer plus a J-beta primer mix. TCRdb redid the calling of the 5' RACE reads with MiXCR, one entry per CDR3 protein. Counted here are about 1.8 million distinct CDR3 sequences, around half occurring once; the ten biggest clones make up about 2.1%. The source material was blood. These receptors were taken from a woman between 40 and 50 years old in good health.

A remark on this clonotype: This clone may be a read error of a much larger clone one base away. The J gene is TRBJ2-1, the V gene TRBV27; TRBD1 matches at 9 bases. The CDR3 covers 15 residues. The trim removed 3 bases at V and 6 bases at J, leaving 6 bases unmatched. Germline lookup yields CDR1 MNHEY and CDR2 SMNVEV (reference sequence). CDR3: CASSFPGQGFNEQFF. CDR3 nucleotide sequence: TGTGCCAGCAGTTTCCCGGGACAGGGATTCAATGAGCAGTTCTTC.

V and J are TRBV4-3 and TRBJ2-2; no reliable D call. The length of the CDR3 is 14 residues. Between the trimmed V and J ends, which lost 0 bases and 5 bases, there was a span of 7 bases. CDR1 and CDR2 (germline): LGHNA, YSLEER. The CDR3 coding sequence is TGCGCCAGCAGCCAAGATTCCCGTACCGGGGAGCTGTTTTTT. It specifies CASSQDSRTGELFF.

The chain joins TRBV4-2 to TRBJ2-6; 9 positions match TRBD1. This CDR3 is 16 amino acids long. V lost 0 bases to trimming and J lost 4 bases; unmatched junction nucleotides: 1. CDR1 and CDR2 from the germline V gene are LGHNA and YNFKEQ. CDR3 DNA: TGTGCCAGCAGCCAAGAGGGACAGGGAGGGGCCAACGTCCTGACTTTC. Amino acids: CASSQEGQGGANVLTF.

Details on this clonotype: One junction end does not reproduce the germline sequence, and a read error may be involved. The V call is TRBV4-3, the J call TRBJ2-3; perhaps TRBD2 as D (6 bases). Germline V lookup: CDR1 LGHNA, CDR2 YSLEER. The CDR3 totals 14 residues. The CDR3 nucleotides read TGCGCCAGCAGTCCCACTAGCCCCCCTGATACGCGGTATTTT. This sequence encodes CASSPTSPPDTRYF.

The table lists this clonotype with a few counts. The rearrangement joins TRBV6-6 to TRBJ2-7; weak D call: TRBD2 (6 bases). CDR3 length equals 15 residues. The V end was cut by 2 bases, the J end by 1 base, with 12 bases between. The germline V gene has CDR1 MNHNY and CDR2 SVGAGI (reference sequence). The CDR3 DNA reads as TGTGCCAGCAGTTACGACTTGGAGGGTTCCTACGAGCAGTACTTC. Translating gives CASSYDLEGSYEQYF.

The chain links TRBV7-2 to TRBJ2-3; perhaps TRBD1 as D (6 bases). This CDR3 is built from 17 residues. V was pared by 1 base and J by 1 base, with 15 bases between. The germline CDR1 and CDR2 sequences are SGHTA and FQGNSA. For the CDR3, the DNA is TGTGCCAGCAGCTTAGTAGGGGGTTGGGCGGGCACAGATACGCAGTATTTT. Translating gives CASSLVGGWAGTDTQYF.

This clonotype was seen only once. The V gene is TRBV3-1, the J gene TRBJ2-7, with 7 bases that match TRBD1. This CDR3 contains 16 residues. The germline V gene has CDR1 LGHDT and CDR2 YNNKEL (reference sequence). V was pared by 5 bases and J by 1 base, with 11 bases of the junction left unmatched. DNA for the CDR3: TGTGCCAGCAGCTCAGAGTTTCCGGGACAGTCCTACGAGCAGTACTTC. This encodes CASSSEFPGQSYEQYF.

This clonotype was observed a handful of times. V and J are TRBV7-2 and TRBJ2-7, with 10 positions matching TRBD1. With V trimmed by 5 bases and J by 0 bases, 16 bases remained unmatched. Germline lookup yields CDR1 SGHTA and CDR2 FQGNSA. This CDR3 has 19 amino acids. CDR3 region: CASSRPGTGVAKSSYEQYF. CDR3 bases: TGTGCCAGCAGCCGCCCCGGGACAGGGGTAGCTAAAAGCTCCTACGAGCAGTACTTC.

This clonotype has just a few counts. The chain uses TRBV12-3 or TRBV12-4 and TRBJ1-2; D is possibly TRBD1 (5 bases). The V end lost 2 bases, the J end lost 4 bases, and 11 bases lay between the germline ends. This CDR3 has 14 amino acids. The CDR3, as DNA: TGTGCCAGCAGTTTAATGCAGGGATCCTATGGCTACACCTTC. This translates into CASSLMQGSYGYTF.

V and J are TRBV7-6 and TRBJ1-1, with 8 nucleotides matching TRBD1. This CDR3 spans 16 amino acids. J lost 1 base, V lost 5 bases, and 9 bases had no gene match. From germline, CDR1 is SGHVS and CDR2 FNYEAQ. CDR3 in amino acids: CASSQIRDRPNTEAFF. In nucleotides, the CDR3 is TGTGCCAGCAGCCAAATAAGGGACAGGCCGAACACTGAAGCTTTCTTT.

The sample holds a few counts of this clonotype. The rearrangement joins TRBV3-1 to TRBJ1-6; D is ambiguous. V dropped 0 bases and J dropped 8 bases, with 2 bases sitting between them. This CDR3 region has 12 residues. Germline V gives CDR1 LGHDT, CDR2 YNNKEL (reference sequence). The CDR3 DNA is TGTGCCAGCAGCCAAGACGATTCACCCCTCCACTTT. Its translation is CASSQDDSPLHF.

CDR3 coding DNA: TGTGCCAGAAAGGGTGGCAATGAGCAGTTCTTC. Translated: CARKGGNEQFF. This rearrangement joins TRBV2 to TRBJ2-1; D remains unclear. This CDR3 region has 11 residues. V lost 9 bases to trimming and J lost 6 bases, with 9 bases between them. From germline, CDR1 is SNHLY and CDR2 FYNNEI.

Worth noting for this clonotype: Relative to the germline gene, one junction end is altered; a read error may explain this. In DNA, the CDR3 is TGTGCCGGCAGTCTGGGCTGGCCAGGGGGCGATGACACTGAAGCTTTCTTT. Its protein product is CAGSLGWPGGDDTEAFF. The genes are TRBV12-3 or TRBV12-4 and TRBJ1-1; 8 nucleotides match TRBD1. This CDR3 has 17 residues.

This clonotype was seen a single time. The chain is built from TRBV5-6 and TRBJ2-1, with D tentatively TRBD2 (7 bases). The CDR3 length is 16 residues. In germline, CDR1 is SGHDT, CDR2 YYEEEE. Trimming removed 4 bases from V and 2 bases from J, with 16 bases in between. The CDR3 loop is CASSRRRGTPYNEQFF. CDR3 in DNA: TGTGCCAGCAGCCGCCGGCGGGGGACACCCTACAATGAGCAGTTCTTC.

This chain joins TRBV29-1 and TRBJ2-2; 12 bases line up with TRBD1. Looked up from germline, CDR1 is SQVTM and CDR2 is ANQGSEA. The CDR3 has 14 residues. After removal of 6 bases from V and 5 bases from J, the junction contained 4 bases not matched to a gene. This CDR3 is CSVGTGGPTGELFF. The CDR3 DNA sequence: TGCAGCGTGGGGACAGGGGGCCCGACCGGGGAGCTGTTTTTT.

The chain links TRBV20-1 to TRBJ1-1, with D unresolved. V was trimmed by 3 bases and J by 0 bases, leaving 17 bases between them. This CDR3 is built from 16 residues. The germline gives CDR1 DFQATT, CDR2 SNEGSKA (reference sequence). The CDR3 spells CSARFGDPVMNTEAFF. CDR3 DNA: TGCAGTGCTAGGTTCGGGGATCCCGTTATGAACACTGAAGCTTTCTTT.

The V gene is TRBV6-1, the J gene TRBJ2-3; TRBD1 aligns across 9 bases. V shed 6 bases, J shed 5 bases, and the junction held 6 bases outside the gene matches. The length of the CDR3 is 14 residues. CDR1 is MNHNS, CDR2 SASEGT, per germline. The CDR3 region is CASRTQGAGDTQYF. In DNA form, the CDR3 reads TGTGCCAGCAGGACACAGGGGGCTGGAGATACGCAGTATTTT.

The rearrangement links TRBV7-2 to TRBJ2-7; D unclear. Germline-derived CDR1 and CDR2 are SGHTA and FQGNSA. V dropped 5 bases and J dropped 2 bases, with 10 bases sitting between them. The CDR3 sequence is 13 residues long. The CDR3 region is CASSPPPTYEQYF. In DNA form, the CDR3 reads TGTGCCAGCAGCCCCCCCCCGACCTACGAGCAGTACTTC. Full variable domain (outside the CDR3, taken from reference TRBV7-2 and TRBJ2-7): GAGVSQSPSNKVTEKGKDVELRCDPISGHTALYWYRQSLGQGLEFLIYFQGNSAPDKSGLPSDRFSAERTGGSVSTLTIQRTQQEDSAVYLCASSPPPTYEQYFGPGTRLTVT.

This clonotype was observed a handful of times. The rearrangement uses TRBV6-2 or TRBV6-3 and TRBJ2-1; TRBD2 matches at 15 bases. The CDR3 loop spans 18 amino acids. Looked up from germline, CDR1 is MNHEY and CDR2 is SVGEGT. The J segment lost 9 bases and the V segment lost 2 bases, leaving 11 bases of the junction unmatched. The CDR3: CASSYARWTSGGAAEQFF. DNA of the CDR3: TGTGCCAGCAGTTACGCCCGCTGGACTAGCGGGGGGGCGGCTGAGCAGTTCTTC.

This clonotype has just a few counts. The chain couples TRBV7-2 to TRBJ2-7; possibly TRBD1 for D (6 bases). CDR1 and CDR2 from the germline V gene are SGHTA and FQGNSA. The CDR3 has 15 amino acids. The V end was cut by 5 bases, the J end by 3 bases, with 17 bases between. The CDR3 spells CASSQQGGIGYEQYF. The CDR3 region has the DNA TGTGCCAGCAGCCAGCAAGGGGGTATTGGCTACGAGCAGTACTTC.

The chain couples TRBV27 to TRBJ2-1, with a possible D match to TRBD2 (7 bases). Germline V gene sequence: CDR1 MNHEY, CDR2 SMNVEV (reference sequence). The CDR3 spans 17 residues. The V gene lost 1 base and the J gene lost 7 bases, with 20 bases spanning the gap. CDR3 nucleotide sequence: TGTGCCAGCAGTTTATTAGGCGGGGGCAGGAAGATGAATGAGCAGTTCTTC. It is translated as CASSLLGGGRKMNEQFF.

This clonotype has only a few counts. The genes are TRBV6-5 and TRBJ1-2; D not certain. Germline loops: CDR1 MNHEY, CDR2 SVGAGI. CDR3 length: 14 amino acids. V dropped 6 bases and J dropped 4 bases, with 15 bases sitting between them. CDR3 DNA sequence: TGTGCCAGCAGACTTCATGGGCAGTCCTATGGCTACACCTTC. It is translated as CASRLHGQSYGYTF.

This clonotype was counted a few times. This chain links TRBV9 with TRBJ2-1; 11 nucleotides line up with TRBD2. CDR3 length equals 15 residues. V lost 3 bases to trimming and J lost 9 bases; unmatched junction nucleotides: 8. Germline loops: CDR1 SGDLS, CDR2 YYNGEE. CDR3 sequence reads: CASSEVAGGRSEQFF. CDR3 sequence (DNA): TGTGCCAGCAGCGAGGTAGCGGGGGGGCGGAGTGAGCAGTTCTTC.

This sequence joins TRBV28 and TRBJ2-6; D not certain. Trimming cost V 10 bases and J 1 base, with 17 bases left between them. The CDR3 loop spans 16 amino acids. Germline loops: CDR1 MDHEN, CDR2 SYDVKM. The CDR3 nucleotides are TGTGCCACCGAAAGTTTGGGTGGTTCTGGGGCCAACGTCCTGACTTTC. Protein sequence: CATESLGGSGANVLTF.